This T cell receptor (beta chain) was found in a study of T cells in Graves' hyperthyroidism and ophthalmopathy. Overall study context: Peripheral blood was obtained at initial diagnosis, preceding any treatment.

Whole-study findings and limits: In blood, most of the thyroid clonotypes expanded above 0.001 were also present.

Stable disease denoted Graves' hyperthyroidism without ophthalmopathy progression within 18 months. Patients aged 18 to 65 had newly diagnosed hyperthyroidism of under 2 months' duration. CDR3 length: 16 residues. Looked up from germline, CDR1 is SGHTA and CDR2 is FQGTGA. Trimming at V came to 2 bases and at J to 9 bases, leaving 8 bases not matched to a gene. This clonotype was recorded at least ten times. Its antigen is unknown. The CDR3 regions of TCR beta were amplified from RNA transcripts. With the HTBI primer set, the TCR CDR3 went through a first round of RT-PCR. TCRdb reanalysed the multiplex PCR reads using MiXCR and keeps one entry per CDR3 protein. The sample includes under 350,000 distinct CDR3 sequences, roughly 21% of them seen just once.

This chain connects TRBV7-3 to TRBJ2-1, with 12 nucleotides matching TRBD2. This sequence originates from a woman between 45 and 60 years old with Graves' hyperthyroidism. The sequenced material came from blood. The DNA for the CDR3 is TGTGCCAGCAGCTTACCCTCTAGCGGGGGGGCGGGTGAGCAGTTCTTC. Translating it yields CASSLPSSGGAGEQFF. The full variable domain, in which reference TRBV7-3 and TRBJ2-1 provide the parts outside the CDR3, is GAGVSQTPSNKVTEKGKYVELRCDPISGHTALYWYRQSLGQGPEFLIYFQGTGAADDSGLPNDRFFAVRPEGSVSTLKIQRTERGDSAVYLCASSLPSSGGAGEQFFGPGTRLTVL.